This T cell receptor (beta chain) is from a study of T-cell reconstitution after alpha-beta-depleted transplantation in children. The study, taken as a whole, reports: Several hundred expanded graft clones reportedly were the source of alpha-beta T cells about two months after transplant. At one year after transplant, newly produced T cells mostly accounted for T-cell counts and diversity.

Preparation of the TCRbeta library used unique molecular identifiers. TCRdb redid the calling of the PCR reads with MiXCR, one entry per CDR3 protein. The data show about 300,000 distinct CDR3 sequences, with nearly 8% seen just once and about 9.3% held by the top ten. This clonotype was found many times. Its antigen is undetermined. Trimming took off 3 bases at V and 0 bases at J, with 4 bases between the two ends. This CDR3 comprises 13 residues. The input for sequencing was peripheral blood, taken 360 days after TCRalphabeta/CD19-depleted stem cell transplant. The rearrangement links TRBV12-3 or TRBV12-4 to TRBJ2-3; D is uncertain. This clonotype was obtained from a female patient between 2 and 15 years old who had a stem cell transplant for Fanconi anemia, so the T cells may come from the graft donor. Here the CDR3 reads CASSFDSTDTQYF. Written as DNA, the CDR3 is TGTGCCAGCAGTTTTGACAGCACAGATACGCAGTATTTT.